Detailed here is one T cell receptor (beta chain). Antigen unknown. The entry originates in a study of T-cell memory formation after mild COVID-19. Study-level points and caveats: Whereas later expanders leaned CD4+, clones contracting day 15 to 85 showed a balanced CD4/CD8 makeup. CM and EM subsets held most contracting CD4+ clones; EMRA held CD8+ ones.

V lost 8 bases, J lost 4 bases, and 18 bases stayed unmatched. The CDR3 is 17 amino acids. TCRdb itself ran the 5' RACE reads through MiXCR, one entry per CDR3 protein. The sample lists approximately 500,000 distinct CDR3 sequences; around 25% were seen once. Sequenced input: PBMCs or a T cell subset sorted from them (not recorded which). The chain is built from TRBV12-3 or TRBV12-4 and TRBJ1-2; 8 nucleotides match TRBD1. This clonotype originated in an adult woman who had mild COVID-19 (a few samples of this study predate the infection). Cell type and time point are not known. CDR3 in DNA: TGTGCCAGCCAGGGGGCTATGGTGACCCCCCCGGGCTATGGCTACACCTTC. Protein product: CASQGAMVTPPGYGYTF.